A single T cell receptor beta chain is shown here with its context. No antigen is known for it. Base-call qualities are not available, and no considerably larger clone is one nucleotide away. The immunoSEQ Assay, a bias-controlled multiplex PCR, was used to amplify TCRbeta CDR3 regions from genomic DNA. As for the authors' bioinformatics: The number of nucleated cells in each sample was estimated from the amplification of reference gene primers within the assay. To quantify the absolute abundance of each unique TCRbeta CDR3 rearrangement, sequence reads were collapsed and filtered. Productive Simpson clonality was computed per sample as the square root of Simpson's diversity index over productive rearrangements. TCRdb took over this immuneACCESS table, retaining in-frame rearrangements with V and J assigned. Such tables are incomplete; in checked studies, under half of the missing clones stem from an unresolved V gene, and the remainder is unexplained. The DNA gave D and trimming, while V, J and clone size come from that table. The sample table shows 180,000 or so clones, and over 70% are seen once. More than 9.5% of the sample is taken by the ten largest.

Participants in the prospective study were enrolled through a virtual design, were aged about 18 to 90 years, and lived in 24 United States geographic areas. In the prospective study, participants were assigned to cohorts based on the clinical history participants reported in a screening survey and a study questionnaire. For ImmuneRACE Cohort 3, a participant was defined as recovered based on two consecutive negative NP/OP PCR tests, clearance by a healthcare professional, or resolution of symptoms. In the prospective study, whole blood, serum and a nasopharyngeal or oropharyngeal swab were collected from each participant by mobile phlebotomists. Additional blood draws and questionnaires over a 2-month period could optionally be provided by prospective study participants. Blood samples from the prospective study were shipped frozen or at room temperature prior to DNA extraction. The data originate from a study of blood T cell repertoires in COVID-19 (dated by TCRdb to the early 2020s). Study-level background: Samples from collaborators originated in the United States, Italy and Spain and spanned both the acute and convalescent phases of COVID-19. A freely available public database, intended as a resource for researchers studying the immune response to SARS-CoV-2, is where the repertoires were released. Samples were obtained from the ongoing ImmuneRACE study (first 160 participants) and from 1,254 subjects provided by 6 global collaborators. Where HLA class I and class II types were available, the types were taken from metadata supplied by the sample provider, not from assay-based typing. The dataset comprised deeply sampled blood TCRbeta repertoires from subjects exposed to, actively infected with, or recovered from COVID-19. Nearly every sample came with metadata listing a de-identified subject ID, COVID-19 status, age in years and sex. The material from the prospective study consisted of cDNA or gDNA derived from T cells, B-cell-depleted T cells, or PBMCs.

What the research found in general, with its limitations: How much clinical and demographic metadata was included differed by source and by participant, and the metadata was provided uncurated.

This sequence was found in a man aged 50-60 years who had recovered from COVID-19. The sequenced sample consisted of PBMCs or T cells enriched from blood (not recorded which).

CDR3 protein: CASSRRRSQGNEKLFF. The DNA is TGTGCCAGCAGCCGGAGGCGGTCACAGGGGAATGAAAAACTGTTTTTT. The rearranged segments are TRBV7-9 and TRBJ1-4; a stretch of 7 junction bases matches TRBD1. Unmatched junction bases come to 11, with V trimmed by 5 bases and J by 5 bases. From its cysteine to its phenylalanine, the CDR3 spans 16 amino acids. Kept here is only the CDR3 DNA, which spans 48 bases and is read in frame from base 1. The germline V gene (reference sequence) sets CDR1 to SEHNR and CDR2 to FQNEAQ. This CDR3, with the reference TRBV7-9 and TRBJ1-4 proteins standing in past its ends, gives the full variable domain DTGVSQNPRHKITKRGQNVTFRCDPISEHNRLYWYRQTLGQGPEFLTYFQNEAQLEKSRLLSDRFSAERPKGSFSTLEIQRTEQGDSAMYLCASSRRRSQGNEKLFFGSGTQLSVL.